Listed here is a single TCR beta chain. Antigen specificity is unknown. This CDR3 has 15 amino acids. Germline V CDR1 and CDR2: MNHEY, SVGAGI. Deletions cut 5 bases from V and 2 bases from J, with 16 bases between. The source of the sample is a study of glioma-infiltrating T cells after dendritic cell vaccination. On the study more broadly: Dendritic cells derived from monocytes and pulsed with autologous tumor lysate formed the vaccine.

Overall study results and limits: Estimated pretreatment TIL content predicted outcome after dendritic cell vaccination. Few patients contributed both blood and tumor specimens.

TCRdb's copy holds only in-frame clones and misses some; the assay was immunoSEQ multiplex PCR. The sample shows about 92,000 clones, over 75% of them seen only once. The chain combines TRBV6-5 with TRBJ2-7, with D maybe TRBD1 (6 bases). The source material was blood, sampled before dendritic cell vaccination. This TCR came from a human donor with glioblastoma. The CDR3 loop reads CASSRGLTGTYEQYF. The CDR3 DNA follows: TGTGCCAGCAGTCGTGGGCTGACAGGAACCTACGAGCAGTACTTC.